This T cell receptor (beta chain) stems from a study of early T cells in non-severe SARS-CoV-2 infection. Study-level results: Database matching using VDJdb favored anti-spike CD8 responses, with private and CD4 specificities left missing.

Per the germline V gene, CDR1 is SNHLY and CDR2 is FYNNEI. The CDR3 covers 13 residues. V dropped 6 bases and J dropped 8 bases, with 17 bases sitting between them. Each single cDNA molecule received a unique molecular identifier. TCRdb re-called the 5' RACE reads with MiXCR, one entry per CDR3 protein. The sample consists of fewer than 85,000 distinct CDR3 sequences, roughly an eighth of them appearing once. About this clonotype: Its antigen is still unknown.

Sample: whole blood. This TCR was sampled from an adult who was a healthcare worker with PCR-confirmed SARS-CoV-2 infection or an uninfected control (not recorded which). The chain uses TRBV2 and TRBJ2-7; tentative D call: TRBD2 (6 bases). The CDR3 sequence: CASRGGRTNQQYF. CDR3 in DNA: TGTGCCAGCAGGGGGGGACGGACTAACCAGCAGTACTTC.